Listed below are T cell receptor beta chains from one sample, sequenced in a study of blood T cell repertoires in COVID-19. Clones were read by immunoSEQ multiplex PCR, and TCRdb kept only the in-frame ones, dropping some. The sample carries approximately 90,000 clones, about 85% recorded once. The sample taken for sequencing was peripheral blood. Receptor source: a human donor in a cohort sampled during active COVID-19. Both conserved end residues are part of each CDR3. Each record gives: D gene, V gene, clone size, J gene, CDR3 DNA, CDR3 protein. The D gene is left open where the match is weak. Where a row states a size, it is once, few, many or the class of an expanded clone; other rows omit it.

D gene: NA
V gene: TRBV5-6
clone size: NA
J gene: TRBJ2-7
CDR3 DNA: TGTGCCAGCAGCTTGTACGGGACACTTACGGGGGAGCAGTACTTC
CDR3 protein: CASSLYGTLTGEQYF

D gene: TRBD1
V gene: TRBV10-3
clone size: NA
J gene: TRBJ1-2
CDR3 DNA: TGTGCCATCAATGAGGGGGCGGGGGGCTACACCTTC
CDR3 protein: CAINEGAGGYTF

D gene: TRBD2
V gene: TRBV30
clone size: NA
J gene: TRBJ2-5
CDR3 DNA: TGTGCCTGGAGTCCGCTGACTAGCGGGGGACAAGAGACCCAGTACTTC
CDR3 protein: CAWSPLTSGGQETQYF

D gene: NA
V gene: TRBV28
clone size: NA
J gene: TRBJ1-5
CDR3 DNA: TGTGCCAGCAGTTCCTATGAACGGGGACAGCCCCAGCATTTT
CDR3 protein: CASSSYERGQPQHF

D gene: TRBD1
V gene: TRBV30
clone size: NA
J gene: TRBJ1-4
CDR3 DNA: TGTGCCTGGAGTAACCCCTACAGGGGTAATAATGAAAAACTGTTTTTT
CDR3 protein: CAWSNPYRGNNEKLFF

D gene: TRBD1
V gene: TRBV27
clone size: few
J gene: TRBJ1-5
CDR3 DNA: TGTGCCAGCAGTCGGACAGGGATGGATCAGCCCCAGCATTTT
CDR3 protein: CASSRTGMDQPQHF

D gene: TRBD1
V gene: TRBV19
clone size: NA
J gene: TRBJ1-5
CDR3 DNA: TGTGCCGCCAGACAGGGAACGAGCAATCAGCCCCAGCATTTT
CDR3 protein: CAARQGTSNQPQHF

D gene: NA
V gene: TRBV19
clone size: NA
J gene: TRBJ2-7
CDR3 DNA: TGTGCCAGTAGTCTCCTAACAGGGGAGCAGTACTTC
CDR3 protein: CASSLLTGEQYF

D gene: NA
V gene: TRBV5-4
clone size: once
J gene: TRBJ2-5
CDR3 DNA: TGTGCCAGCAGCCTACAAGAGACCCAGTACTTC
CDR3 protein: CASSLQETQYF

D gene: TRBD1
V gene: TRBV30
clone size: NA
J gene: TRBJ1-5
CDR3 DNA: TGTGCCTGGAGTGCAGGGGGAGAGGGGCAGCCCCAGCATTTT
CDR3 protein: CAWSAGGEGQPQHF

D gene: TRBD1
V gene: TRBV10-3
clone size: NA
J gene: TRBJ1-2
CDR3 DNA: TGTGCCATCAGACCTGGGACAGGCTTTTATGGCTACACCTTC
CDR3 protein: CAIRPGTGFYGYTF

D gene: NA
V gene: TRBV6-2/TRBV6-3
clone size: NA
J gene: TRBJ1-1
CDR3 DNA: TGTGCCAGCAGTTATGGCGGGAACACTAAAGCTTTCTTT
CDR3 protein: CASSYGGNTKAFF

D gene: NA
V gene: TRBV7-3
clone size: NA
J gene: TRBJ2-2
CDR3 DNA: TGTGCCAGCAGCCGTCTAGCGTTTGCCGGGGAGCTGTTTTTT
CDR3 protein: CASSRLAFAGELFF

D gene: NA
V gene: TRBV6-4
clone size: NA
J gene: TRBJ1-6
CDR3 DNA: TGTGCCAGCAGTGACGGCCGCTCCTATAATTCACCCCTCCACTTT
CDR3 protein: CASSDGRSYNSPLHF

D gene: NA
V gene: TRBV12-3/TRBV12-4
clone size: NA
J gene: TRBJ2-7
CDR3 DNA: TGTGCCAGCAGTTCACAGGTCTACGAGCAGTACTTC
CDR3 protein: CASSSQVYEQYF

D gene: NA
V gene: TRBV7-6
clone size: NA
J gene: TRBJ1-2
CDR3 DNA: TGTGCCAGCAGCTTAGCGCCGGGGGGCGCGGGCTATGGCTACACCTTC
CDR3 protein: CASSLAPGGAGYGYTF

D gene: NA
V gene: TRBV28
clone size: NA
J gene: TRBJ1-2
CDR3 DNA: TGTGCCAGCAGTTTTTCTCCGGGGGGGGGCTATGGCTACACCTTC
CDR3 protein: CASSFSPGGGYGYTF

D gene: NA
V gene: TRBV30
clone size: NA
J gene: TRBJ2-2
CDR3 DNA: TGTGCCTGGAATACTCTATCCGGGGAGCTGTTTTTT
CDR3 protein: CAWNTLSGELFF

D gene: TRBD1
V gene: TRBV28
clone size: NA
J gene: TRBJ2-7
CDR3 DNA: TGTGCCAGCATCCCAACCGGGCCCCGGGACAGGGTACACTACGAGCAGTACTTC
CDR3 protein: CASIPTGPRDRVHYEQYF

D gene: NA
V gene: TRBV27
clone size: NA
J gene: TRBJ1-5
CDR3 DNA: TGTGCCAGCAGTTTACGGCAGGGTAATCAGCCCCAGCATTTT
CDR3 protein: CASSLRQGNQPQHF

D gene: TRBD2
V gene: TRBV4-2
clone size: few
J gene: TRBJ2-1
CDR3 DNA: TGTGCCAGCAGCCAAGAACAGATGACGGGGGGCAATGAGCAGTTCTTC
CDR3 protein: CASSQEQMTGGNEQFF

D gene: NA
V gene: TRBV2
clone size: NA
J gene: TRBJ2-5
CDR3 DNA: TGTGCCAGCAGTGAAGGGTTAGCCTCCTCCCAAGAGACCCAGTACTTC
CDR3 protein: CASSEGLASSQETQYF

D gene: TRBD1
V gene: TRBV7-8
clone size: NA
J gene: TRBJ1-2
CDR3 DNA: TGTGCCAGCAGCTTATCCCCGAAGGCAGGGGGCTACTATGGCTACACCTTC
CDR3 protein: CASSLSPKAGGYYGYTF

D gene: TRBD1
V gene: TRBV9
clone size: once
J gene: TRBJ2-3
CDR3 DNA: TGTGCCAGCAGCGGAAGGGGGCTTGGAGATACGCAGTATTTT
CDR3 protein: CASSGRGLGDTQYF

D gene: NA
V gene: TRBV7-3
clone size: NA
J gene: TRBJ2-6
CDR3 DNA: TGTGCCAGCAGCTTCCGGGGGTCCGGGGCCAACGTCCTGACTTTC
CDR3 protein: CASSFRGSGANVLTF